The source of this T cell receptor beta chain is a study of cytomegalovirus exposure and HLA in healthy donors. The PCR had 60 Vbeta and 13 Jbeta primers. TCRdb keeps only in-frame clones here, not all; method: immunoSEQ multiplex PCR. The sample holds around 140,000 clones; approximately 71% are singletons and the top ten take 0.75% to 0.95%. V was pared by 5 bases and J by 6 bases, with 4 bases of the junction left unmatched. Germline V gene sequence: CDR1 SGHRS, CDR2 YFSETQ. The CDR3 consists of 14 residues. In this sample, this clone turned up a few times. The gene calls are TRBV5-1 and TRBJ1-5, with 11 bases lining up with TRBD1. Sequences were obtained from PBMCs. The clonotype comes from a woman in her sixties or seventies in good health and CMV-seronegative. The CDR3 DNA sequence: TGCGCCAGCAGTGCCGGGACAGGGGGTCAGCCCCAGCATTTT. It is translated as CASSAGTGGQPQHF.